This T cell receptor beta chain originates from a study of blood T cell repertoires in COVID-19. Sequenced by immunoSEQ multiplex PCR; TCRdb stores in-frame clones only, minus some. Altogether about 90,000 clones are present, 80% being singletons, with the ten largest covering approximately 10%. CDR1 and CDR2 from the germline V gene are LGHDT and YNNKEL (reference sequence). The V gene end was trimmed by 1 base and the J gene end by 9 bases; junction bases not matched to a gene: 4. The CDR3 runs 16 residues. This receptor was taken from a woman aged 70-85 years with acute or convalescent COVID-19. V gene TRBV3-1 (or the pseudogene TRBV3-2) combines with J gene TRBJ1-6; TRBD1 matches at 12 bases. The sample taken for sequencing was peripheral blood. The CDR3 is CASSQAGTGGSSPLHF. CDR3 DNA sequence: TGTGCCAGCAGCCAAGCCGGGACAGGGGGCAGTTCACCCCTCCACTTT.